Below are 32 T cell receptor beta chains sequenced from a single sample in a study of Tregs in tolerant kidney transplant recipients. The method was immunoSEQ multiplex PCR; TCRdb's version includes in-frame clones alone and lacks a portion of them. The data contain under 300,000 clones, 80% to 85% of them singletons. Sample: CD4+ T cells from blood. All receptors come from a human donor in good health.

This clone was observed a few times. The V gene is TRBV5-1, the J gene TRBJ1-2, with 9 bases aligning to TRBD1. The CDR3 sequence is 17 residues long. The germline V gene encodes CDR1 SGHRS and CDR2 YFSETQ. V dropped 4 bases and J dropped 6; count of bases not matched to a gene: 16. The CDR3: CASSIRTRDRVGDGYTF. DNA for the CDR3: TGCGCCAGCAGCATACGCACCCGGGACAGGGTAGGAGATGGCTACACCTTC.

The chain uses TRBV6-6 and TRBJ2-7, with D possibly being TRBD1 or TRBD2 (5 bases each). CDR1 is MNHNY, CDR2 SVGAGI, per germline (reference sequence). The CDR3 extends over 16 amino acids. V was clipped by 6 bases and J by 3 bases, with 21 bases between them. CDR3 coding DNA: TGTGCCAGCAGCCCAAAAACCGGGGTCAGGGTCTACGAGCAGTACTTC. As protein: CASSPKTGVRVYEQYF.

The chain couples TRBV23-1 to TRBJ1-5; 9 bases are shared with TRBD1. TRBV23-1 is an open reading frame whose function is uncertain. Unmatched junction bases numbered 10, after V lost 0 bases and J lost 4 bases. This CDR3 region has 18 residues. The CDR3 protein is CASSQSSTGQGNNQPQHF. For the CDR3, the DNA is TGCGCCAGCAGTCAATCGAGTACGGGACAGGGTAATAATCAGCCCCAGCATTTT.

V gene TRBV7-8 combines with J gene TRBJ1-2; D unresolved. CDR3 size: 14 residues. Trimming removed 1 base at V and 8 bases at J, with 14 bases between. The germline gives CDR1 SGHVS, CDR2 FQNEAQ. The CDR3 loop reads CASSLEGGGSGYTF. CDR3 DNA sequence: TGTGCCAGCAGCTTAGAGGGAGGTGGATCCGGCTACACCTTC.

CDR3 nucleotide sequence: TGCGCCAGCAGCTTAACTAGCGGGGGAACCTACACCGGGGAGCTGTTTTTT. This translates into CASSLTSGGTYTGELFF. The chain employs TRBV4-1 and TRBJ2-2; 11 positions match TRBD2. Germline trimming cut 5 bases from V and 3 bases from J; bases unmatched to any gene: 8. The CDR3 is 17 residues long. Germline V gene lookup returns CDR1 MGHRA and CDR2 YSYEKL.

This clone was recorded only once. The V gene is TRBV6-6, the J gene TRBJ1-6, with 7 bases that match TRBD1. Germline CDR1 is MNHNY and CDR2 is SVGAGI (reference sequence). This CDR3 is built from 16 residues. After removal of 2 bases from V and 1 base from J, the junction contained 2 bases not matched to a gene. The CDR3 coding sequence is TGTGCCAGCAGTTACGGCAGGGGGTCCTATAATTCACCCCTCCACTTT. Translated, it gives CASSYGRGSYNSPLHF.

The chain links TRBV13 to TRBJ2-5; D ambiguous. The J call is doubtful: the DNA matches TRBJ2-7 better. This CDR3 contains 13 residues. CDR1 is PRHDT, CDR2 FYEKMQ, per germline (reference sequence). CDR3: CASSLMQSHEQYF. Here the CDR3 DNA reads TGTGCCAGCAGCTTAATGCAGAGCCACGAGCAGTACTTC.

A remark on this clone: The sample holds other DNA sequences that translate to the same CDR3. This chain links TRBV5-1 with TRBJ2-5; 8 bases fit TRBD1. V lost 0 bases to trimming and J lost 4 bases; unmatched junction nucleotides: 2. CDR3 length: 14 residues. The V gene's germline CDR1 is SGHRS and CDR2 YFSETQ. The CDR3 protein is CASSLGTGRETQYF. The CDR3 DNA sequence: TGCGCCAGCAGCTTGGGGACAGGGAGAGAGACCCAGTACTTC.

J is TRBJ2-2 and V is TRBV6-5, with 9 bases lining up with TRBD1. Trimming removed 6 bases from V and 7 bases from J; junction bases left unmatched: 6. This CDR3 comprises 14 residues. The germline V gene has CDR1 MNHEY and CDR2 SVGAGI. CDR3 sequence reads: CASRRQGEGGELFF. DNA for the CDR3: TGTGCCAGCAGGCGACAGGGGGAGGGCGGGGAGCTGTTTTTT.

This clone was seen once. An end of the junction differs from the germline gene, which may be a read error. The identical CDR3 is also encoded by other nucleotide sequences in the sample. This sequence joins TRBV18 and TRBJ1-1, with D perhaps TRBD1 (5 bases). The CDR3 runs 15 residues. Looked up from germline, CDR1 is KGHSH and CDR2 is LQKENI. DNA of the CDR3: TGTGCCAGCTCACCATCCAGGGTAGCGATCACTGAGGCTTTCTTT. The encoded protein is CASSPSRVAITEAFF.

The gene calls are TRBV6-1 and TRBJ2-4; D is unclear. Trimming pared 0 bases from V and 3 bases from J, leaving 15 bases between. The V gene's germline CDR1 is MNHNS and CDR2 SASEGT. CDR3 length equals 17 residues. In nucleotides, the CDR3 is TGTGCCAGCAGTGAAGCGGCCGGTGGGCCCCTCAAAAACATTCAGTACTTC. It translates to CASSEAAGGPLKNIQYF.

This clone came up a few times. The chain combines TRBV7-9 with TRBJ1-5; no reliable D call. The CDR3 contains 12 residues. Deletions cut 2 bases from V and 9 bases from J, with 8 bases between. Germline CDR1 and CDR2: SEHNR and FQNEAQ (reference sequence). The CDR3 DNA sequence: TGTGCCAGCAGCTTATCACGAGGGCCCCAGCATTTT. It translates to CASSLSRGPQHF.

CDR3 nucleotide sequence: TGTGCCAGCAGCCGCGACGGTCTTACTACCGAGCAGTACTTC. Translated: CASSRDGLTTEQYF. The genes are TRBV4-2 and TRBJ2-7, with no clear D. V lost 4 bases to trimming and J lost 6 bases, with 16 bases between them. The CDR3 spans 14 residues. Germline V gene sequence: CDR1 LGHNA, CDR2 YNFKEQ.

The DNA for the CDR3 is TGTGCCAGCAGCGTCGGACAGGGGACCCCTAGCACAGATACGCAGTATTTT. This codes for CASSVGQGTPSTDTQYF. J is TRBJ2-3 and V is TRBV9; 9 bases align to TRBD1. With V trimmed by 2 bases and J by 0 bases, 7 bases remained unmatched. The germline V gene has CDR1 SGDLS and CDR2 YYNGEE. The CDR3 consists of 17 residues.

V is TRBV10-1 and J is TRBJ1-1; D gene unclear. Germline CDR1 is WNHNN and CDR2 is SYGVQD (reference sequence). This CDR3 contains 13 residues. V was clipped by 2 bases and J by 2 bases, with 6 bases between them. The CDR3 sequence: CASSENYNTEAFF. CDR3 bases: TGCGCCAGCAGTGAGAATTATAACACTGAAGCTTTCTTT.

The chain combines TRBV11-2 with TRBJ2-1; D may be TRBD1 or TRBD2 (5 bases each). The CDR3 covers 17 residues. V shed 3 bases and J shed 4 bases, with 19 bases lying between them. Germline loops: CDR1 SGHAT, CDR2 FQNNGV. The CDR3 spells CASSFSTGANRYNEQFF. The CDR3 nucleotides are TGTGCCAGCAGCTTCAGTACCGGGGCTAACAGGTACAATGAGCAGTTCTTC.

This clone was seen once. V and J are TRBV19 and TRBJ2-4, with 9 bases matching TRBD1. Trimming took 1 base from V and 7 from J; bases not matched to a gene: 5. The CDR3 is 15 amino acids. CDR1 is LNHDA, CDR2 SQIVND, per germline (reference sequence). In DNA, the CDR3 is TGTGCCAGTAGTATAGCGGGACAGGGCGGGAACATTCAGTACTTC. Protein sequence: CASSIAGQGGNIQYF.

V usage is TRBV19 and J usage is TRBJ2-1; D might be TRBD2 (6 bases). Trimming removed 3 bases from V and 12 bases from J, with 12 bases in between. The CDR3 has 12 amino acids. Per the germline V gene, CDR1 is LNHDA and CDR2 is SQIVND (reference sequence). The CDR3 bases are TGTGCCAGTAGTATCCCGGGGGATGCGCAGTTCTTC. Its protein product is CASSIPGDAQFF.

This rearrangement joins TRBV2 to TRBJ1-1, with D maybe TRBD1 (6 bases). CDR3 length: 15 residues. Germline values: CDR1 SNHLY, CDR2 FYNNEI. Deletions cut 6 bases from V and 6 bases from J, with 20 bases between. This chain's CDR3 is CASSEKQGNGAEAFF. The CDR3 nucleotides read TGTGCCAGCAGCGAAAAACAGGGAAACGGGGCTGAAGCTTTCTTT.

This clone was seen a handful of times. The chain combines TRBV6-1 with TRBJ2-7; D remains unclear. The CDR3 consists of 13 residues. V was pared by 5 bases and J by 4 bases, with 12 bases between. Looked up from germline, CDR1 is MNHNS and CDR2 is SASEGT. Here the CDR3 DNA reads TGTGCCAGCAGTCCAAATGGCCGGTACGAGCAGTACTTC. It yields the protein CASSPNGRYEQYF.

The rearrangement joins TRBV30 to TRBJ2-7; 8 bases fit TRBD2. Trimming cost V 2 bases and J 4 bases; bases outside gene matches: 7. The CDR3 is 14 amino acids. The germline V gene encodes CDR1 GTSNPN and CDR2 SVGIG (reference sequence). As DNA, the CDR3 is TGTGCCTGGAGTCGAGCGGGAGTGGTTTACGAGCAGTACTTC. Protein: CAWSRAGVVYEQYF.

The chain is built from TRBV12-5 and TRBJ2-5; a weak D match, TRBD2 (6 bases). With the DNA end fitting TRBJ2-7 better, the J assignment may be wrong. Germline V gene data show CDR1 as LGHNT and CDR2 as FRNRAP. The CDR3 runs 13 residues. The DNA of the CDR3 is TGTGCTAGTGGCCGGGGGAGCTCCTACGAGCAGTACTTC. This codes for CASGRGSSYEQYF.

The CDR3, as DNA: TGTGCCAGCAAAGCGGCCGGGGGAAATCAGCCCCAGCATTTT. Residues: CASKAAGGNQPQHF. The gene calls are TRBV6-6 and TRBJ1-5, with D possibly matching TRBD1 (5 bases). Trimming pared 7 bases from V and 4 bases from J, leaving 14 bases between. CDR3 size: 14 residues. CDR1 and CDR2 (germline): MNHNY, SVGAGI (reference sequence).

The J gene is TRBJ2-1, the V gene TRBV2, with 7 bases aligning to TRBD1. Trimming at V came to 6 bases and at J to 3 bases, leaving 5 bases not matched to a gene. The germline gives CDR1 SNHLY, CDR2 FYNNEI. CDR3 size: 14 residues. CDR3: CASSRDSYYNEQFF. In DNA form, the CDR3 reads TGTGCCAGCAGCCGGGACAGTTACTACAATGAGCAGTTCTTC.

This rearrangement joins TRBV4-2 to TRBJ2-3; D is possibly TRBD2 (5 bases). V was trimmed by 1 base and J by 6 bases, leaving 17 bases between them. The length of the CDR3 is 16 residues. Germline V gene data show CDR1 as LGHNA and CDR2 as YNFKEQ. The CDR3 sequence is CASSQGDNGREDTQYF. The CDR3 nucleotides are TGTGCCAGCAGCCAAGGCGATAATGGAAGGGAGGATACGCAGTATTTT.

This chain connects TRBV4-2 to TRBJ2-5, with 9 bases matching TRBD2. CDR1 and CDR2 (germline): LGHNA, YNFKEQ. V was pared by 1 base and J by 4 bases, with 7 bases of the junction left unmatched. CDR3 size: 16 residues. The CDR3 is CASSQGLAEAGETQYF. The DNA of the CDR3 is TGTGCCAGCAGCCAAGGACTAGCGGAAGCGGGAGAGACCCAGTACTTC.

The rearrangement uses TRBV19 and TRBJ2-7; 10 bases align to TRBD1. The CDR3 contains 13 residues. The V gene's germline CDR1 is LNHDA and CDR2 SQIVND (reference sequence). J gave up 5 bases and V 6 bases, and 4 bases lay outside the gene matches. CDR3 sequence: CASRETGGNEQYF. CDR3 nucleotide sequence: TGTGCCAGTAGGGAGACAGGGGGCAACGAGCAGTACTTC.

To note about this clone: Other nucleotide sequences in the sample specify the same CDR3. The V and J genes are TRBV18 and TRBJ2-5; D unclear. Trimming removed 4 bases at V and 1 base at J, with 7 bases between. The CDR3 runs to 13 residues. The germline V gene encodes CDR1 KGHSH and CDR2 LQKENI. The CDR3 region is CASSQGFQETQYF. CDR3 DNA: TGTGCCAGCTCACAGGGTTTCCAAGAGACCCAGTACTTC.

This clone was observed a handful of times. This CDR3 reads CASTDRGNNEQFF. The CDR3 DNA reads as TGTGCCAGCACCGACCGGGGAAACAATGAGCAGTTCTTC. The chain employs TRBV6-1 and TRBJ2-1; a weak D match, TRBD2 (5 bases). Between the trimmed V and J ends, which lost 7 bases and 5 bases, there was a span of 12 bases. Germline V gene sequence: CDR1 MNHNS, CDR2 SASEGT. The length of the CDR3 is 13 residues.

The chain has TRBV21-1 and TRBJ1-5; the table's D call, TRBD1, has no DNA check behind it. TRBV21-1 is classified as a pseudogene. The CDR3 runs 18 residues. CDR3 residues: CASSKIQGGYYSNQPQHF. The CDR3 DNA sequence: TGTGCCAGCAGCAAAATACAGGGGGGATATTATAGCAATCAGCCCCAGCATTTT.

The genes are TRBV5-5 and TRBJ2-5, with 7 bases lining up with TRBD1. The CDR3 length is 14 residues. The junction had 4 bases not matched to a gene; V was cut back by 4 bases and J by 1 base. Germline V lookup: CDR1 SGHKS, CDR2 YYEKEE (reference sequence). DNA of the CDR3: TGTGCCAGCAGCCCTACAGGGGCCCAAGAGACCCAGTACTTC. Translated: CASSPTGAQETQYF. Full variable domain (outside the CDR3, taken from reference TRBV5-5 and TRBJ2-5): DAGVTQSPTHLIKTRGQQVTLRCSPISGHKSVSWYQQVLGQGPQFIFQYYEKEERGRGNFPDRFSARQFPNYSSELNVNALLLGDSALYLCASSPTGAQETQYFGPGTRLLVL.

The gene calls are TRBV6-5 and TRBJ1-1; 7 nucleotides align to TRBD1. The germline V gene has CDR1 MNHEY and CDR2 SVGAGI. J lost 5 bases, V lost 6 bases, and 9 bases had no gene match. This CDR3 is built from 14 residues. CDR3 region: CASRGQGVGTEAFF. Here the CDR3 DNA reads TGTGCCAGCAGGGGCCAGGGGGTTGGAACTGAAGCTTTCTTT.